These 10 T cell receptor beta chains share one sample of origin, sequenced in a study of cytomegalovirus exposure and HLA in healthy donors. Repertoires were generated with immunoSEQ multiplex PCR, while TCRdb's copy carries only in-frame clones and drops some. This table has roughly 120,000 clones, about nine tenths appearing once. Source material: PBMCs. Receptors originate from a woman in her late teens or twenties in good health and CMV-seronegative.

The chain has TRBV5-1 and TRBJ1-3; 7 bases match TRBD1. The trim removed 2 bases at V and 0 bases at J, leaving 5 bases unmatched. CDR3 length: 16 residues. Germline CDR1 is SGHRS and CDR2 is YFSETQ. The CDR3 here is CASSLQGSGSGNTIYF. CDR3 sequence (DNA): TGCGCCAGCAGCTTACAGGGGTCAGGCTCTGGAAACACCATATATTTT. Complete variable domain (other parts from reference TRBV5-1 and TRBJ1-3): KAGVTQTPRYLIKTRGQQVTLSCSPISGHRSVSWYQQTPGQGLQFLFEYFSETQRNKGNFPGRFSGRQFSNSRSEMNVSTLELGDSALYLCASSLQGSGSGNTIYFGEGSWLTVV.

V is TRBV13 and J is TRBJ2-1; D not resolved. The CDR3 is 15 amino acids. Germline loops: CDR1 PRHDT, CDR2 FYEKMQ (reference sequence). V was pared by 1 base and J by 7 bases, with 14 bases between. The CDR3 sequence is CASSLDPGYQNEQFF. CDR3 DNA: TGTGCCAGCAGCTTAGACCCCGGGTATCAAAATGAGCAGTTCTTC.

The chain joins TRBV15 to TRBJ2-7; D is uncertain. This CDR3 comprises 12 residues. The germline CDR1 and CDR2 sequences are LNHNV and YYDKDF (reference sequence). With 1 base removed from V and 5 bases from J, the gap between germline ends came to 6 bases. CDR3 in DNA: TGTGCCACCAGCAGAGGTTTCGACGAGCAGTACTTC. This sequence encodes CATSRGFDEQYF.

This clone was seen a single time. V usage is TRBV5-4 and J usage is TRBJ2-2; D is perhaps TRBD1 (7 bases). Germline V gene data show CDR1 as SGHNT and CDR2 as YYREEE (reference sequence). The CDR3 sequence is 17 residues long. V gave up 0 bases and J gave up 1 base, with 13 bases separating them. DNA for the CDR3: TGTGCCAGCAGCTTGGAGGGGAGGACAGGGAACACCGGGGAGCTGTTTTTT. This encodes CASSLEGRTGNTGELFF. The variable domain in full, completed from reference TRBV5-4 and TRBJ2-2, reads ETGVTQSPTHLIKTRGQQVTLRCSSQSGHNTVSWYQQALGQGPQFIFQYYREEENGRGNFPPRFSGLQFPNYSSELNVNALELDDSALYLCASSLEGRTGNTGELFFGEGSRLTVL.

The V call is TRBV7-2, the J call TRBJ2-7; 8 nucleotides line up with TRBD2. V shed 2 bases and J 1 base; nucleotides not matched to a gene: 7. Germline V gene data show CDR1 as SGHTA and CDR2 as FQGNSA. The length of the CDR3 is 16 residues. The CDR3 region has the DNA TGTGCCAGCAGCTTAAGTGGGCTAGCGGGTTCCTACGAGCAGTACTTC. Protein: CASSLSGLAGSYEQYF.

This chain uses TRBV6-4 with TRBJ1-2; possible D gene TRBD1, 5 bases. Germline CDR1 reads MRHNA; CDR2 reads SNTAGT. Trimming took off 6 bases at V and 3 bases at J, with 17 bases between the two ends. The CDR3 is 15 amino acids. This CDR3 is CASRPDSDRDYGYTF. In DNA, the CDR3 is TGTGCCAGCAGACCCGACAGCGACCGTGACTATGGCTACACCTTC.

The V gene is TRBV27, the J gene TRBJ1-5; D uncertain. The CDR3 sequence is 13 residues long. V lost 0 bases and J lost 5, with 5 bases in between. Germline CDR1 reads MNHEY; CDR2 reads SMNVEV (reference sequence). The CDR3 DNA reads TGTGCCAGCAGTTTATCCTTGTATCAGCCCCAGCATTTT. Translating gives CASSLSLYQPQHF.

This clone appeared a single time. The CDR3 DNA is TGCGCCAGCAGCCAAGGTCCAGGGGGCTCCTACGAGCAGTACTTC. This translates into CASSQGPGGSYEQYF. The chain employs TRBV4-3 and TRBJ2-7; TRBD1 aligns across 7 bases. The germline V gene has CDR1 LGHNA and CDR2 YSLEER. CDR3 length: 15 residues. J lost 0 bases, V lost 1 base, and 3 bases had no gene match.

J is TRBJ2-7 and V is TRBV19, with 12 bases matching TRBD2. The CDR3 spans 17 residues. Trimming removed 5 bases from V and 2 bases from J; junction bases left unmatched: 10. Germline V gene lookup returns CDR1 LNHDA and CDR2 SQIVND (reference sequence). The CDR3 reads CASSPRTSGDNPYEQYF. As DNA, the CDR3 is TGTGCCAGTAGTCCAAGGACTAGCGGGGATAATCCCTACGAGCAGTACTTC.

This CDR3 reads CASRELAGDEQFF. CDR3 nucleotide sequence: TGTGCCAGCAGAGAACTAGCGGGAGATGAGCAGTTCTTC. The chain uses TRBV25-1 and TRBJ2-1, with 11 bases fitting TRBD2. The germline V gene encodes CDR1 MGHDK and CDR2 SYGVNS. V gave up 6 bases and J gave up 8 bases; unmatched junction bases: 3. This CDR3 comprises 13 residues.